This entry lists 6 T cell receptor beta chains sequenced from one sample in a study of Graves' ophthalmopathy and Graves' hyperthyroidism. Amplified material comprised TCR beta CDR3 regions derived from RNA transcripts. The first round was an RT-PCR with HTBI primers, and the second round was a multiplex PCR. TCRdb processed the multiplex PCR reads anew with MiXCR; each CDR3 protein has one entry. Of hundreds of thousands of distinct CDR3 sequences in the sample, about 40% were seen once. Material for sequencing was peripheral blood. The receptors originated from an adult man with Graves' ophthalmopathy.

The chain is built from TRBV7-8 and TRBJ1-4; 8 positions match TRBD1. Germline-derived CDR1 and CDR2 are SGHVS and FQNEAQ. The CDR3 spans 14 residues. V shed 11 bases, J shed 10 bases, and the junction held 15 bases outside the gene matches. The CDR3 sequence is CACPPGTGDGKLFF. The CDR3 nucleotides read TGTGCCTGCCCACCCGGGACAGGAGATGGAAAACTGTTTTTT.

This clonotype was observed a handful of times. The chain is built from TRBV20-1 and TRBJ1-1, with unresolved D. V lost 0 bases and J lost 4, with 15 bases in between. The germline V gene has CDR1 DFQATT and CDR2 SNEGSKA (reference sequence). CDR3 length: 15 amino acids. As DNA, the CDR3 is TGCAGTGCTAGAGATGGGCGGAAGAGCGGCACTGAAGCTTTCTTT. It encodes CSARDGRKSGTEAFF.

With respect to this clonotype: It may be a read error: a sequence one base away is much more abundant. This sequence joins TRBV14 and TRBJ2-7; 8 nucleotides align to TRBD1. CDR1 and CDR2 (germline): SGHDN, FVKESK. The CDR3 is 15 residues long. The chain's CDR3 is CASSKEGQVSYEQYF. In DNA, the CDR3 is TGTGCCAGCAGCAAAGAGGGACAGGTCTCCTACGAGCAGTACTTC.

This clonotype has more than one count but fewer than ten. V and J are TRBV11-2 and TRBJ1-1; no reliable D call. CDR3 length: 14 amino acids. Germline lookup yields CDR1 SGHAT and CDR2 FQNNGV. V was trimmed by 5 bases and J by 3 bases, leaving 13 bases between them. CDR3 loop: CASSRLGGYTEAFF. Written as DNA, the CDR3 is TGTGCCAGCAGCCGCCTTGGCGGGTACACTGAAGCTTTCTTT.

The table lists this clonotype with many counts. The chain carries TRBV19 and TRBJ1-3; unclear D gene. Germline V gene lookup returns CDR1 LNHDA and CDR2 SQIVND (reference sequence). The CDR3 runs 12 residues. Trimming pared 7 bases from V and 6 bases from J, leaving 10 bases between. The CDR3 DNA reads as TGTGCCAGTAACTCCCCCCAAAACACCATATATTTT. This gives the protein CASNSPQNTIYF.

CDR3 DNA: TGCGCCAGCAGCCAAGATACCACAGGCGCGAACTATGGCTACACCTTC. Protein: CASSQDTTGANYGYTF. The J gene is TRBJ1-2, the V gene TRBV4-3; D possibly corresponds to TRBD1 (5 bases). Trimming shortened V by 0 bases and J by 2 bases, and 13 bases separated the two germline ends. CDR1 is LGHNA and CDR2 is YSLEER in the germline V gene. The CDR3 has 16 residues.